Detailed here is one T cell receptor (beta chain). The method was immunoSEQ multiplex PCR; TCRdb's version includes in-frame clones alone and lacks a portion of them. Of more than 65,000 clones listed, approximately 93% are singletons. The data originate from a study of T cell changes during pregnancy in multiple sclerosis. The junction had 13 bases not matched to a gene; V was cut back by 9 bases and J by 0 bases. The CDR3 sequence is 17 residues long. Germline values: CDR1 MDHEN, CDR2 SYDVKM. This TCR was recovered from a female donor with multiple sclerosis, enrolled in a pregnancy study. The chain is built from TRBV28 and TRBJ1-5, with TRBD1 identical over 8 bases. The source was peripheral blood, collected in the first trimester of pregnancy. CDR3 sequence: CASETGTGVYSNQPQHF. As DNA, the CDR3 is TGTGCCAGTGAAACCGGGACAGGTGTTTATAGCAATCAGCCCCAGCATTTT.